The 12 T cell receptor beta chains reported below all come from one sample, sequenced in a study of blood T cell repertoires in COVID-19. Repertoires were generated with immunoSEQ multiplex PCR, while TCRdb's copy carries only in-frame clones and drops some. The table shows 89,000 or so clones, with 70% to 90% occurring only once. Sequencing input: peripheral blood. Receptors originate from a man aged 45-65 years with COVID-19, enrolled during active disease.

This rearrangement joins TRBV9 to TRBJ2-3, with D unresolved. In germline, CDR1 is SGDLS, CDR2 YYNGEE. Trimming shortened V by 5 bases and J by 5 bases, and 9 bases separated the two germline ends. The CDR3 contains 12 residues. CDR3 in DNA: TGTGCCAGCAGTGCGCACGGAGATACGCAGTATTTT. Protein sequence: CASSAHGDTQYF.

The chain employs TRBV11-3 and TRBJ2-3; 7 bases are shared with TRBD2. CDR3 size: 13 residues. Germline V lookup: CDR1 SGHNT, CDR2 YENEEA. The junction had 8 bases not matched to a gene; V was cut back by 5 bases and J by 9 bases. The CDR3 is CASSLGGLGTQYF. Written as DNA, the CDR3 is TGTGCCAGCAGCCTCGGAGGACTAGGAACGCAGTATTTT.

The V call is TRBV6-2 or TRBV6-3, the J call TRBJ1-5, with D possibly TRBD1 on 6 matching bases. V lost 5 bases and J lost 7, with 6 bases in between. The CDR3 spans 11 residues. CDR1 is MNHEY and CDR2 is SVGEGT in the germline V gene. The CDR3 region has the DNA TGTGCCAGCAGTCAGGGGCAGCCCCAGCATTTT. Translating gives CASSQGQPQHF.

This clone was counted between two and nine times. The V gene is TRBV5-1, the J gene TRBJ2-2, with 8 bases identical to TRBD1. This CDR3 contains 13 residues. The J segment lost 4 bases and the V segment lost 7 bases, leaving 3 bases of the junction unmatched. Germline CDR1 reads SGHRS; CDR2 reads YFSETQ. CDR3 nucleotide sequence: TGCGCCAGCCGACAGGGGAGCACCGGGGAGCTGTTTTTT. Its translation is CASRQGSTGELFF.

The chain carries TRBV6-6 and TRBJ1-6; perhaps TRBD1 as D (6 bases). This CDR3 region has 15 residues. V was shortened by 7 bases and J by 1 base, with 11 bases between the two germline ends. Germline V CDR1 and CDR2: MNHNY, SVGAGI (reference sequence). The CDR3 DNA sequence: TGTGCCAGCATCACAGGGTCGTCCTATAATTCACCCCTCCACTTT. The encoded protein is CASITGSSYNSPLHF.

V usage is TRBV9 and J usage is TRBJ1-4, with 7 bases lining up with TRBD1. The V gene's germline CDR1 is SGDLS and CDR2 YYNGEE. The CDR3 consists of 15 residues. V shed 1 base, J shed 8 bases, and the junction held 8 bases outside the gene matches. CDR3 protein: CASSVRDSPPEKLFF. The CDR3 coding sequence is TGTGCCAGCAGCGTAAGGGACAGCCCCCCGGAAAAACTGTTTTTT.

The J gene is TRBJ1-2, the V gene TRBV4-2, with 7 bases fitting TRBD1. Germline CDR1 and CDR2: LGHNA and YNFKEQ. The CDR3 contains 14 residues. After removal of 2 bases from V and 7 bases from J, the junction contained 7 bases not matched to a gene. CDR3 loop: CASSQRRDSFGYTF. The CDR3 DNA sequence: TGTGCCAGCAGCCAAAGACGGGACAGTTTTGGCTACACCTTC.

In its sample, this clone was seen once. The chain couples TRBV19 to TRBJ1-1; 7 nucleotides align to TRBD1. The germline V gene encodes CDR1 LNHDA and CDR2 SQIVND (reference sequence). This CDR3 is 14 amino acids long. J lost 2 bases, V lost 10 bases, and 10 bases had no gene match. The CDR3 region has the DNA TGTGCCACAAAACAGGGGATCACTAACACTGAAGCTTTCTTT. Translating gives CATKQGITNTEAFF.

This clone showed up just once. The rearrangement links TRBV4-1 to TRBJ1-2, with D tentatively TRBD1 (6 bases). V shed 4 bases and J shed 6 bases, with 15 bases lying between them. Germline assignment: CDR1 MGHRA and CDR2 YSYEKL. CDR3 length: 14 amino acids. The CDR3 loop is CASSLNRDVHGYTF. The CDR3 DNA reads TGCGCCAGCAGCCTCAACAGGGATGTCCATGGCTACACCTTC.

The rearrangement links TRBV6-5 to TRBJ2-5; D not resolved. Germline V gives CDR1 MNHEY, CDR2 SVGAGI. Trimming shortened V by 6 bases and J by 7 bases, and 6 bases separated the two germline ends. This CDR3 contains 10 residues. CDR3 protein: CASRSSTQYF. CDR3 bases: TGTGCCAGCAGGAGCTCGACCCAGTACTTC.

This clone was counted a few times. The chain joins TRBV14 to TRBJ1-2; the D is unclear. The V and J ends lost 2 bases and 2 bases respectively, with 3 bases between them. CDR3 length: 12 residues. Germline CDR1 reads SGHDN; CDR2 reads FVKESK. The CDR3 region is CASSQQNYGYTF. In DNA form, the CDR3 reads TGTGCCAGCAGCCAACAGAACTATGGCTACACCTTC.

J is TRBJ2-2 and V is TRBV9; possibly TRBD2 for D (6 bases). CDR1 is SGDLS, CDR2 YYNGEE, per germline. Trimming removed 4 bases at V and 1 base at J, with 17 bases between. The CDR3 length is 17 residues. CDR3 amino acids: CASSPHSGGGNTGELFF. The CDR3, as DNA: TGTGCCAGCAGCCCCCACTCCGGGGGAGGGAACACCGGGGAGCTGTTTTTT.